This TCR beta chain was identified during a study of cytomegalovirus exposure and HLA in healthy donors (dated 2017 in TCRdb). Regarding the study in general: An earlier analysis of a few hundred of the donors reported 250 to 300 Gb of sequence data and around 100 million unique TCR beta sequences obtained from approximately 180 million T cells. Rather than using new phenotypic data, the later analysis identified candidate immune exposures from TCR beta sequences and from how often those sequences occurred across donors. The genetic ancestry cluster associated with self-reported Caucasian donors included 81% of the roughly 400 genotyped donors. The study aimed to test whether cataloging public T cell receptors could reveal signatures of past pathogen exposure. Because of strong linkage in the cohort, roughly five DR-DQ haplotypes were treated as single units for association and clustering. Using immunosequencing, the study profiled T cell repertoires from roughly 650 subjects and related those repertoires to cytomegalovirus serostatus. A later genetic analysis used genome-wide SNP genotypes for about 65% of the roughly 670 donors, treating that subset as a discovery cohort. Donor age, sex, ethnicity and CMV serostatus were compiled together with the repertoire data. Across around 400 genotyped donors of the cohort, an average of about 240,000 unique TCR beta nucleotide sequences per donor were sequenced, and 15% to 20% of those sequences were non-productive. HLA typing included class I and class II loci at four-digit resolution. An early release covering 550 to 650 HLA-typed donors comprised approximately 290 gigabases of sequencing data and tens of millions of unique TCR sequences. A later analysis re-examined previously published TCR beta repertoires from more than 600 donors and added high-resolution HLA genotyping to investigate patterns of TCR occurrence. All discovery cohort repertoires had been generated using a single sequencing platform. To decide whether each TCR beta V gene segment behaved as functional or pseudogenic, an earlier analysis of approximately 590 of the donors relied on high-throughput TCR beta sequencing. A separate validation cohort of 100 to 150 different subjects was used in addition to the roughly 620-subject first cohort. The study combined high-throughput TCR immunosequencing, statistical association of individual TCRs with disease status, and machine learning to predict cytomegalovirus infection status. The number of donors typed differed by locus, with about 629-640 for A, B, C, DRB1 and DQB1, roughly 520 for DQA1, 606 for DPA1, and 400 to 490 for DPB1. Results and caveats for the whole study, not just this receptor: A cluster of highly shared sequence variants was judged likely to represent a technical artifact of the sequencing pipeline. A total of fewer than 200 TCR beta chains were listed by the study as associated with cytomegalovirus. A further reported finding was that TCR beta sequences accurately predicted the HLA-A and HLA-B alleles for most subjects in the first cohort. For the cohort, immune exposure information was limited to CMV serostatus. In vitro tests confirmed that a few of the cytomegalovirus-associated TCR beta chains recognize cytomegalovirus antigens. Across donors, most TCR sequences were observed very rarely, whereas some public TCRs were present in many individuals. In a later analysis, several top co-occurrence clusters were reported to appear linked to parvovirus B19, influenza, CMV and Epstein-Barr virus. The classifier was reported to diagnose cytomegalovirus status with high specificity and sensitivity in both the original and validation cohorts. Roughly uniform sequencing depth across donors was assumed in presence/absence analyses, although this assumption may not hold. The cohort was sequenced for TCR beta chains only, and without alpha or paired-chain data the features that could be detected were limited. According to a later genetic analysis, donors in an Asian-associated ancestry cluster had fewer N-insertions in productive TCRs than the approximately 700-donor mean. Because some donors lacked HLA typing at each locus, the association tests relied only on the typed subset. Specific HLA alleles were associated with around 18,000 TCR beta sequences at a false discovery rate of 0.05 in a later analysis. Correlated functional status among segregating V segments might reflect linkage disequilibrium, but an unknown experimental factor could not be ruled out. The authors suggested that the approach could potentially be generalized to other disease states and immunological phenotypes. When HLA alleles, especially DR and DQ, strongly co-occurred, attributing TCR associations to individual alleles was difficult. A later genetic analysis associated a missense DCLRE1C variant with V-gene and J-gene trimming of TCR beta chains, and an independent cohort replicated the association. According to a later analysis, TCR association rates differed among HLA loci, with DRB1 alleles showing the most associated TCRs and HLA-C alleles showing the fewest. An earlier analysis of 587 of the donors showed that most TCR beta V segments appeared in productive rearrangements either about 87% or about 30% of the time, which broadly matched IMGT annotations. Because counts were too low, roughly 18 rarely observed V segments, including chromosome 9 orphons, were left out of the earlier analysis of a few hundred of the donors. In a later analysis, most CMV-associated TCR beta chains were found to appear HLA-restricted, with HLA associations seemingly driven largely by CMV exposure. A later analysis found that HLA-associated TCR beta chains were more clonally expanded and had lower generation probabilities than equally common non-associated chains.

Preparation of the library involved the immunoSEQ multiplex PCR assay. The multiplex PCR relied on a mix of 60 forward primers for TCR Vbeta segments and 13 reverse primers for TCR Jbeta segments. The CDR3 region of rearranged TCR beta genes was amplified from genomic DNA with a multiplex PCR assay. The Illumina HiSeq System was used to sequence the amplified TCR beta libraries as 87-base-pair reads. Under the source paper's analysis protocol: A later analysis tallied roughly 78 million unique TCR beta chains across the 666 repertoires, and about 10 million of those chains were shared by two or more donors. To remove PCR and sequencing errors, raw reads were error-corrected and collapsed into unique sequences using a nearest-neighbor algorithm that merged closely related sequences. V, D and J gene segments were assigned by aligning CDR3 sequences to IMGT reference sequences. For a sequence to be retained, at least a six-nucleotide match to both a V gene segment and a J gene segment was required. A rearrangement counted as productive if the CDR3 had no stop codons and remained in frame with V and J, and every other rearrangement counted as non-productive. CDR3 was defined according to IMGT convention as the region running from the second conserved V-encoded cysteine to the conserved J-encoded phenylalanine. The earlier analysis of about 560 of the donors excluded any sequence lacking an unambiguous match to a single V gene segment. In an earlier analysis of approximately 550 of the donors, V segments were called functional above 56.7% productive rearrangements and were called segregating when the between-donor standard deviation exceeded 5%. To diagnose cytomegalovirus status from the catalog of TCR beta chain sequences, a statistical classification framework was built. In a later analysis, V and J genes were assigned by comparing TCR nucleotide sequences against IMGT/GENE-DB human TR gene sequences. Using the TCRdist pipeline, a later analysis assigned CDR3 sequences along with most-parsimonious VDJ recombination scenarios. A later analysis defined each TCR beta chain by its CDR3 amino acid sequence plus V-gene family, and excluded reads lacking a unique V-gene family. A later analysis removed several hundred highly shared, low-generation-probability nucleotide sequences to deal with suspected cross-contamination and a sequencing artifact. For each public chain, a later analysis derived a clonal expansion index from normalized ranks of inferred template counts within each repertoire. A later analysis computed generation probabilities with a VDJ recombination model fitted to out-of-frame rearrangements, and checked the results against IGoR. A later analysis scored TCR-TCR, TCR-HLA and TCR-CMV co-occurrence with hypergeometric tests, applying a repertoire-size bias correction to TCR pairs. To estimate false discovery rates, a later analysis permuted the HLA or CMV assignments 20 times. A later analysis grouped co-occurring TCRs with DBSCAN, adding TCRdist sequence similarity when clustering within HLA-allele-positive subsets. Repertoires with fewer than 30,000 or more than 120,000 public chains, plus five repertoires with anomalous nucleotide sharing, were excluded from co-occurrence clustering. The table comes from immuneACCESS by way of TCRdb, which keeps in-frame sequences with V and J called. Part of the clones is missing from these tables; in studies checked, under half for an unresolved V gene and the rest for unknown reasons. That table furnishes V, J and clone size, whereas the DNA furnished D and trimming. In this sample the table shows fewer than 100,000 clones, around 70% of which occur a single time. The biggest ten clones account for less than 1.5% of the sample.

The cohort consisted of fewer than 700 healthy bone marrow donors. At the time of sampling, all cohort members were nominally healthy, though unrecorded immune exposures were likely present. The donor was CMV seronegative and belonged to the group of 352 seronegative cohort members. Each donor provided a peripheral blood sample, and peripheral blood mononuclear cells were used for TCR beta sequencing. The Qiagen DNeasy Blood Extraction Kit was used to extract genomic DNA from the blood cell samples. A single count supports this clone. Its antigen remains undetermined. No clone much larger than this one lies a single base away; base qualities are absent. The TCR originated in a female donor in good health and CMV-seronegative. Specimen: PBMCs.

The bases are TGTGCCAGCAGTTTAAACCGGGCGGGGGACTCTGGGGCCAACGTCCTGACTTTC. Its translation is CASSLNRAGDSGANVLTF. The chain is assembled from TRBV27 and TRBJ2-6, and TRBD2 aligns with 7 junction nucleotides. Including the terminal cysteine and phenylalanine, the CDR3 comprises 18 residues. Of all the DNA, just the CDR3 is kept, 54 bases in frame from base 1. CDR1 and CDR2, per the germline V gene (reference sequence), are MNHEY and SMNVEV. V ends up 2 bases short and J 0 bases short, with an unmatched junction base count of 7.